These 22 T cell receptor beta chains share one sample of origin, sequenced in a study of monozygotic twins with inflammatory bowel disease. Following a re-call of the 5' RACE reads, TCRdb has one entry per CDR3 protein and lacks DNA. Its listing shows 200,000 to 250,000 distinct CDR3 sequences. Sequences were obtained from blood. These receptor sequences come from a human donor with ulcerative colitis or Crohn's disease, or a healthy co-twin of an affected twin (not recorded which).

The chain carries TRBV15 and TRBJ1-2. This CDR3 comprises 12 residues. Per the germline V gene, CDR1 is LNHNV and CDR2 is YYDKDF (reference sequence). The CDR3 loop reads CATSRGPDGCTF. The full variable domain, in which reference TRBV15 and TRBJ1-2 provide the parts outside the CDR3, is DAMVIQNPRYQVTQFGKPVTLSCSQTLNHNVMYWYQQKSSQAPKLLFHYYDKDFNNEADTPDNFQSRRPNTSFCFLDIRSPGLGDTAMYLCATSRGPDGCTFGSGTRLTVV.

V gene TRBV5-1 combines with J gene TRBJ2-1; TCRdb reports TRBD1, a call that lacks DNA to check it against. The germline V gene encodes CDR1 SGHRS and CDR2 YFSETQ. The CDR3 extends over 13 amino acids. CDR3 sequence reads: CASMGGNGFEQFF.

V gene TRBV29-1 combines with J gene TRBJ1-6; TCRdb calls TRBD1, which cannot be checked without DNA. CDR1 and CDR2 from the germline V gene are SQVTM and ANQGSEA. This CDR3 spans 13 amino acids. This CDR3 reads CSVGDAGGSPLHF. Together with reference TRBV29-1 and TRBJ1-6, the CDR3 gives the full variable domain: SAVISQKPSRDICQRGTSLTIQCQVDSQVTMMFWYRQQPGQSLTLIATANQGSEATYESGFVIDKFPISRPNLTFSTLTVSNMSPEDSSIYLCSVGDAGGSPLHFGNGTRLTVT.

J is TRBJ1-1 and V is TRBV29-1. Germline CDR1 is SQVTM and CDR2 is ANQGSEA. The CDR3 has 12 residues. Here the CDR3 reads CSVPSFAAEAFF. Drawing the rest from reference TRBV29-1 and TRBJ1-1, the complete variable domain is SAVISQKPSRDICQRGTSLTIQCQVDSQVTMMFWYRQQPGQSLTLIATANQGSEATYESGFVIDKFPISRPNLTFSTLTVSNMSPEDSSIYLCSVPSFAAEAFFGQGTRLTVV.

The chain links TRBV3-1 to TRBJ2-3; TCRdb's assignment of TRBD1 cannot be checked, as there is no DNA. The CDR3 sequence is 17 residues long. The germline gives CDR1 LGHDT, CDR2 YNNKEL (reference sequence). CDR3 residues: CASSHPPAGARTDTQYF.

V is TRBV29-1 and J is TRBJ2-1; TCRdb picks TRBD2, but there is no DNA to check that call. This CDR3 region has 15 residues. Germline CDR1 reads SQVTM; CDR2 reads ANQGSEA. The CDR3 region is CSVLTSGRGGDEQFF.

The chain carries TRBV11-3 and TRBJ2-3. Germline lookup yields CDR1 SGHNT and CDR2 YENEEA. The CDR3 totals 18 residues. The CDR3 sequence is CASSLDSFAETSTDTQYF.

The V call is TRBV7-2, the J call TRBJ2-1; without DNA, the TCRdb call of TRBD2 cannot be checked. The CDR3 totals 15 residues. The germline gives CDR1 SGHTA, CDR2 FQGNSA. The CDR3 protein is CASSLSSGTYNEQFF. The variable domain in full, completed from reference TRBV7-2 and TRBJ2-1, reads GAGVSQSPSNKVTEKGKDVELRCDPISGHTALYWYRQSLGQGLEFLIYFQGNSAPDKSGLPSDRFSAERTGGSVSTLTIQRTQQEDSAVYLCASSLSSGTYNEQFFGPGTRLTVL.

Measured by frequency, this clonotype is medium-sized. V gene TRBV30 combines with J gene TRBJ2-2. The V gene's germline CDR1 is GTSNPN and CDR2 SVGIG (reference sequence). The CDR3 sequence is 12 residues long. The CDR3 loop reads CAWTENTGELFF.

The J gene is TRBJ1-2, the V gene TRBV5-5; checking the TCRdb D call of TRBD1 is not possible without DNA. The CDR3 has 15 residues. Germline V gene lookup returns CDR1 SGHKS and CDR2 YYEKEE (reference sequence). CDR3 in amino acids: CASSSPGQGANGYTF.

The gene calls are TRBV5-1 and TRBJ1-1; the TRBD1 assignment by TCRdb is unverifiable without DNA. This CDR3 is built from 13 residues. Germline V gene sequence: CDR1 SGHRS, CDR2 YFSETQ. Here the CDR3 reads CASSSVGDPEAFF.

This chain links TRBV24-1 with TRBJ2-2. The CDR3 consists of 14 residues. Germline CDR1 reads KGHDR; CDR2 reads SFDVKD. CDR3 sequence: CATSDLLGTGELFF.

This chain links TRBV7-2 with TRBJ1-3; TCRdb outputs TRBD1, but without DNA this stays unchecked. The CDR3 length is 14 residues. CDR1 is SGHTA, CDR2 FQGNSA, per germline. Here the CDR3 reads CASGPPGAGNTIYF.

This CDR3 is CAWISLAGVGEQFF. The chain carries TRBV30 and TRBJ2-1; checking the TCRdb D call of TRBD2 is not possible without DNA. This CDR3 is built from 14 residues. Per germline, CDR1 GTSNPN and CDR2 SVGIG (reference sequence).

The rearrangement uses TRBV20-1 and TRBJ2-2; TCRdb's D gene call, TRBD2, goes unchecked for lack of DNA. Germline CDR1 DFQATT, CDR2 SNEGSKA (reference sequence). The CDR3 is 13 residues long. The CDR3 here is CSARSGGAGELFF.

The CDR3 protein is CASSLFGTDTEAFF. The gene calls are TRBV5-1 and TRBJ1-1; TCRdb picks TRBD1, but there is no DNA to check that call. The CDR3 extends over 14 amino acids. Germline CDR1 is SGHRS and CDR2 is YFSETQ. The full variable domain, rest sourced from reference TRBV5-1 and TRBJ1-1, is KAGVTQTPRYLIKTRGQQVTLSCSPISGHRSVSWYQQTPGQGLQFLFEYFSETQRNKGNFPGRFSGRQFSNSRSEMNVSTLELGDSALYLCASSLFGTDTEAFFGQGTRLTVV.

This rearrangement joins TRBV6-5 to TRBJ2-2; TCRdb reports TRBD2, a call that lacks DNA to check it against. Germline V gene data show CDR1 as MNHEY and CDR2 as SVGAGI. This CDR3 region has 16 residues. CDR3 amino acids: CASSYLAGSNTGELFF.

The chain recombines TRBV5-5 with TRBJ1-6; TCRdb's assignment of TRBD1 cannot be checked, as there is no DNA. The CDR3 is made up of 15 amino acids. CDR1 is SGHKS, CDR2 YYEKEE, per germline (reference sequence). The CDR3 loop is CASSPWQGDNSPLHF.

The CDR3 loop is CASSLYPGAGDTQYF. The chain combines TRBV5-1 with TRBJ2-3; lacking DNA, the TRBD1 call made by TCRdb goes unchecked. CDR3 length equals 15 residues. Germline V gene sequence: CDR1 SGHRS, CDR2 YFSETQ.

This chain connects TRBV12-3 or TRBV12-4 to TRBJ2-4; as DNA is missing, the TRBD1 call by TCRdb cannot be tested. The CDR3 extends over 15 amino acids. CDR3 amino acids: CASSRDRAAKNIQYF.

J is TRBJ1-2 and V is TRBV12-3 or TRBV12-4. The CDR3 consists of 12 residues. This CDR3 reads CASTRRPYGYTF.

V is TRBV12-3 or TRBV12-4 and J is TRBJ2-2; lacking DNA, the TRBD1 call made by TCRdb goes unchecked. The CDR3 length is 17 residues. The CDR3 protein is CASSLGPGGENTGELFF.